What follows describes a single TCR beta chain. Its target is unknown. This sample stems from a study of shared clonotypes between healthy human individuals. Background on the study: Plates per donor: three CD4 naive, three CD4 memory, two CD8 naive, one CD8 memory.

General study findings and limits: Clonotype sharing across several donors was observed for 4% to 5.5% of naive CD4 clonotypes.

Generated by immunoSEQ multiplex PCR, the TCRdb table keeps only in-frame clones and is missing some. Of about 1 million clones in the sample, under 80% were seen once. CD4+ cells yielded CD45RA+ naive and CD45RA-negative memory subsets. Trimming took 5 bases from V and 6 from J, leaving 17 bases between them. Germline CDR1 reads SGHAT; CDR2 reads FQNNGV. The CDR3 is made up of 14 amino acids. This clonotype was sampled from a man younger than 30 in good health. V usage is TRBV11-2 and J usage is TRBJ2-7, with D tentatively TRBD1 (5 bases). Material for sequencing was memory CD4+ T cells sorted from blood. Subset in this sample: CD45RA-negative fraction. Written as DNA, the CDR3 is TGTGCCAGCAGCCCCCGCGGCCAGGGCGGCGAGCAGTACTTC. This sequence encodes CASSPRGQGGEQYF.